This T cell receptor beta chain was identified in a study of identical twins. TCRdb re-called the 5' RACE reads with MiXCR, one entry per CDR3 protein. The data hold approximately 690,000 distinct CDR3 sequences, with approximately 6.1% observed a single time. This clonotype has at least ten counts. The V segment lost 1 base and the J segment 2 bases; nucleotides outside the gene matches: 7. Germline V gene lookup returns CDR1 SGHAT and CDR2 FQNNGV. The CDR3 spans 17 residues. The sequenced material came from naive T cells sorted from blood. This sequence joins TRBV11-2 and TRBJ2-1, with 8 bases aligning to TRBD2. This clonotype was sampled from a man aged 18 to 30 in good health. DNA for the CDR3: TGTGCCAGCAGCTTAGTCCGGCCGGGAGGGCCCTACAATGAGCAGTTCTTC. It codes for CASSLVRPGGPYNEQFF.